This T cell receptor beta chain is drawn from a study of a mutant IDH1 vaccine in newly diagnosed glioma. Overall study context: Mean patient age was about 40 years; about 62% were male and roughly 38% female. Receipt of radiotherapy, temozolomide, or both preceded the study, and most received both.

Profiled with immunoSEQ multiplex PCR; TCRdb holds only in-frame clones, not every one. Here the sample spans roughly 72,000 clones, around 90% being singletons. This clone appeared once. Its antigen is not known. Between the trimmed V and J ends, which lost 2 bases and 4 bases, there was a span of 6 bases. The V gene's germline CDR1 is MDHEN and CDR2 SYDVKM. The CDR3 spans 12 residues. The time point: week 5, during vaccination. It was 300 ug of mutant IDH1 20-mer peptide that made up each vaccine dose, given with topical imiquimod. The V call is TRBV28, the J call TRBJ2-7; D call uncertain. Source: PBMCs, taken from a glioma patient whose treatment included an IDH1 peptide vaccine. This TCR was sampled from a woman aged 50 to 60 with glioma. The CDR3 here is CASSLRAYEQYF. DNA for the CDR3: TGTGCCAGCAGTTTAAGGGCATACGAGCAGTACTTC.